This TCR beta chain was profiled in a study of blood T cell repertoires in COVID-19. As for the study in general: There were acute and convalescent COVID-19 samples, and they came from the United States, Italy and Spain.

Original data processing: Estimation of nucleated cell counts relied on the amplification of reference gene primers. TCRdb's table, derived via immunoSEQ multiplex PCR, lists solely in-frame clones and lacks some. Clone size and V and J calls were adopted from that table, with D and trimming inferred from the DNA. The table has about 62,000 clones, approximately 90% seen once; the top ten hold approximately 20%. The CDR3 extends over 17 amino acids. V shed 3 bases and J 7 bases; nucleotides not matched to a gene: 14. CDR1 is LGHNA, CDR2 YSLEER, per germline. The TCR was taken from a woman aged 60-75 years with COVID-19, enrolled during active disease. Specimen: peripheral blood. This sequence joins TRBV4-3 and TRBJ2-2, with 7 nucleotides matching TRBD1. CDR3 nucleotides: TGCGCCAGCAGCCAGGACCCTAATCGACAGGGTAGCGGGGAGCTGTTTTTT. It is translated as CASSQDPNRQGSGELFF.